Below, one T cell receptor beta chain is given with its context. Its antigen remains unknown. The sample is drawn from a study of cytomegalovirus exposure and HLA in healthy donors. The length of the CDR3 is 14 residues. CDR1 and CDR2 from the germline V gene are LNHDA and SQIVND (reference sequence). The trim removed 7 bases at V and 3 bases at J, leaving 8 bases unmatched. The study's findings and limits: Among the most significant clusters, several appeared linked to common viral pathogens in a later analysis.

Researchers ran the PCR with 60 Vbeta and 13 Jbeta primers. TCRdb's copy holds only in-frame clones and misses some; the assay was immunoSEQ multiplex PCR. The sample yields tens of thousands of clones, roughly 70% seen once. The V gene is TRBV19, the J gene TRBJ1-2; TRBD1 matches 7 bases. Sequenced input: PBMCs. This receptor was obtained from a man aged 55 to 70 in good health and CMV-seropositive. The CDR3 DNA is TGTGCCAGTAAACAAGGGGGCGCAGACTATGGCTACACCTTC. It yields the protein CASKQGGADYGYTF. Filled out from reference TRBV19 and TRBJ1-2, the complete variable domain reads DGGITQSPKYLFRKEGQNVTLSCEQNLNHDAMYWYRQDPGQGLRLIYYSQIVNDFQKGDIAEGYSVSREKKESFPLTVTSAQKNPTAFYLCASKQGGADYGYTFGSGTRLTVV.